These 18 T cell receptor beta chains were sequenced from one sample in a study of spatial heterogeneity in lung cancer. Findings of the study overall: Counts of expanded intratumoral alpha and beta TCRs tracked tumor mutation counts.

Time point given: sample taken at primary tumor resection. TCRdb re-analysed the 5' RACE reads in MiXCR, keeping a single row per CDR3 protein. The sample gives some 1,200 distinct CDR3 sequences, around 30% of which show up once; 20% to 25% is in the top ten. No antigens are known for them. The sample was lung tumor tissue, taken at surgery. The receptors originated from a male donor with early-stage non-small cell lung cancer.

This clonotype was counted between two and nine times. The chain is built from TRBV28 and TRBJ1-6; 9 bases line up with TRBD1. The V segment lost 5 bases and the J segment 6 bases; nucleotides outside the gene matches: 5. Germline V CDR1 and CDR2: MDHEN, SYDVKM. The CDR3 loop spans 15 amino acids. This chain's CDR3 is CASSPRDRANSPLHF. In DNA, the CDR3 is TGTGCCAGCAGTCCCCGGGACAGGGCTAATTCACCCCTCCACTTT.

In this sample, this clonotype turned up a few times. The rearrangement joins TRBV20-1 to TRBJ2-3, with D hard to call. The CDR3 covers 13 residues. Trimming stripped 0 bases from V and 1 base from J, with 5 bases between. The germline gives CDR1 DFQATT, CDR2 SNEGSKA (reference sequence). DNA for the CDR3: TGCAGTGCTAGAGAACCAGGCACAGATACGCAGTATTTT. Translation gives CSAREPGTDTQYF.

The rearrangement joins TRBV15 to TRBJ2-7; possibly TRBD1 for D (5 bases). Trimming took off 1 base at V and 0 bases at J, with 13 bases between the two ends. The CDR3 runs to 16 residues. CDR1 and CDR2 (germline): LNHNV, YYDKDF (reference sequence). The CDR3 here is CATSRGATDFSYEQYF. The CDR3 nucleotides read TGTGCCACCAGCAGAGGCGCGACAGATTTCTCCTACGAGCAGTACTTC.

The chain has TRBV5-1 and TRBJ2-3; 8 bases match TRBD2. This CDR3 has 15 residues. Trimming removed 0 bases from V and 4 bases from J; junction bases left unmatched: 4. CDR1 and CDR2 from the germline V gene are SGHRS and YFSETQ. The CDR3 DNA is TGCGCCAGCAGCTTGGACGGCGGGGGGTCAGATACGCAGTATTTT. Its translation: CASSLDGGGSDTQYF.

This clonotype was picked up a small number of times. The genes are TRBV30 and TRBJ2-1, with 9 bases lining up with TRBD2. With V trimmed by 8 bases and J by 7 bases, 18 bases remained unmatched. CDR1 and CDR2 from the germline V gene are GTSNPN and SVGIG (reference sequence). This CDR3 contains 16 residues. CDR3 amino acids: CAGLPGASGILNEQFF. The CDR3 DNA reads as TGTGCCGGACTACCAGGGGCTAGCGGGATATTAAATGAGCAGTTCTTC.

CDR3 bases: TGTGCCATCAGTGAGTCGTCGGAGACCCAGTACTTC. Translated: CAISESSETQYF. This chain uses TRBV10-3 with TRBJ2-5; D gene uncertain. With 0 bases removed from V and 5 bases from J, the gap between germline ends came to 4 bases. Germline V gene lookup returns CDR1 ENHRY and CDR2 SYGVKD. The CDR3 is 12 amino acids.

V and J are TRBV12-3 or TRBV12-4 and TRBJ1-2; D perhaps matches TRBD1 (5 bases). CDR3 length equals 12 residues. V was shortened by 1 base and J by 7 bases, with 7 bases between the two germline ends. CDR3 nucleotides: TGTGCCAGCAGTTTAGAGGGGTTTGGCTACACCTTC. This translates into CASSLEGFGYTF.

This clonotype was seen just once. The chain uses TRBV20-1 and TRBJ1-5, with D possibly matching TRBD1 (5 bases). This CDR3 comprises 12 residues. From germline, CDR1 is DFQATT and CDR2 SNEGSKA (reference sequence). V was pared by 6 bases and J by 1 base, with 7 bases between. CDR3 DNA: TGCAGTGCAAGGACAAGCAATCAGCCCCAGCATTTT. Residues: CSARTSNQPQHF.

CDR3 sequence reads: CASSLSGGNEQFF. CDR3 nucleotide sequence: TGTGCCAGCAGCCTCTCCGGGGGCAATGAGCAGTTCTTC. The chain is built from TRBV3-1 and TRBJ2-1, with D tentatively TRBD2 (6 bases). Trimming cost V 4 bases and J 6 bases, with 10 bases left between them. Germline V gene lookup returns CDR1 LGHDT and CDR2 YNNKEL (reference sequence). The CDR3 covers 13 residues.

The V gene is TRBV5-5, the J gene TRBJ1-1; D unclear. Trimming took 0 bases from V and 1 from J, leaving 10 bases between them. The CDR3 length is 15 residues. The germline CDR1 and CDR2 sequences are SGHKS and YYEKEE (reference sequence). The DNA for the CDR3 is TGTGCCAGCAGCTTGGGTCCTCGAGAGAACACTGAAGCTTTCTTT. This sequence encodes CASSLGPRENTEAFF.

In this sample, this clonotype is large (0.1 to 1%). The gene calls are TRBV20-1 and TRBJ2-7; D perhaps matches TRBD1 (5 bases). This CDR3 contains 15 residues. V was trimmed by 3 bases and J by 1 base, leaving 16 bases between them. The germline gives CDR1 DFQATT, CDR2 SNEGSKA (reference sequence). The CDR3 region has the DNA TGCAGTGCTAGGCCCTTGGACATTCTATCCTACGAGCAGTACTTC. This translates into CSARPLDILSYEQYF.

The chain uses TRBV19 and TRBJ2-1; D unresolved. This CDR3 spans 15 amino acids. V shed 5 bases and J shed 0 bases, with 11 bases lying between them. Looked up from germline, CDR1 is LNHDA and CDR2 is SQIVND (reference sequence). The CDR3 spells CASSFYMSSYNEQFF. The CDR3 nucleotides read TGTGCCAGTAGTTTCTACATGAGCTCCTACAATGAGCAGTTCTTC. Looking up the rest from reference TRBV19 and TRBJ2-1 gives the full variable domain: DGGITQSPKYLFRKEGQNVTLSCEQNLNHDAMYWYRQDPGQGLRLIYYSQIVNDFQKGDIAEGYSVSREKKESFPLTVTSAQKNPTAFYLCASSFYMSSYNEQFFGPGTRLTVL.

Only one count was recorded for this clonotype. The rearrangement links TRBV11-2 to TRBJ2-3; 8 bases line up with TRBD2. The CDR3 sequence is 17 residues long. Germline trimming cut 3 bases from V and 2 bases from J; bases unmatched to any gene: 10. Germline CDR1 and CDR2: SGHAT and FQNNGV. For the CDR3, the DNA is TGTGCCAGCAGCTTCAATCGAGCGGGGGCCCTCACAGATACGCAGTATTTT. Its protein is CASSFNRAGALTDTQYF.

This clonotype was seen more than once but under ten times. This chain links TRBV16 with TRBJ1-4, with no clear D. V gave up 2 bases and J gave up 2 bases, with 9 bases separating them. Germline V gene sequence: CDR1 KGHSY, CDR2 FQNENV. This CDR3 comprises 15 residues. The CDR3 protein is CASSQGRRTNEKLFF. The CDR3 nucleotides are TGTGCCAGCAGCCAAGGGCGACGGACTAATGAAAAACTGTTTTTT.

This clonotype is medium-sized in the sample. The chain has TRBV29-1 and TRBJ2-7; D not certain. Germline V lookup: CDR1 SQVTM, CDR2 ANQGSEA. Trimming shortened V by 4 bases and J by 0 bases, and 10 bases separated the two germline ends. The CDR3 runs to 13 residues. CDR3: CSVVARYSYEQYF. The CDR3 DNA is TGCAGCGTTGTCGCCAGGTACTCCTACGAGCAGTACTTC.

This clonotype is large by share. The rearrangement uses TRBV9 and TRBJ2-1; TRBD2 agrees at 14 bases. V dropped 1 base and J dropped 10; count of bases not matched to a gene: 4. Germline loops: CDR1 SGDLS, CDR2 YYNGEE. This CDR3 contains 15 residues. This CDR3 reads CASSVRLAGGQEQFF. The CDR3 DNA follows: TGTGCCAGCAGCGTACGACTAGCGGGAGGGCAAGAGCAGTTCTTC.

This clonotype was found a few times. V usage is TRBV30 and J usage is TRBJ2-1; 8 nucleotides line up with TRBD1. Trimming removed 4 bases from V and 9 bases from J; junction bases left unmatched: 17. This CDR3 comprises 16 residues. Germline CDR1 and CDR2: GTSNPN and SVGIG (reference sequence). This chain's CDR3 is CAWTGIGTGNRGEQFF. In DNA form, the CDR3 reads TGTGCCTGGACCGGGATAGGGACAGGCAACAGGGGTGAGCAGTTCTTC.

V usage is TRBV6-5 and J usage is TRBJ1-2, with 8 positions matching TRBD1. Germline V lookup: CDR1 MNHEY, CDR2 SVGAGI. The V segment lost 5 bases and the J segment 4 bases; nucleotides outside the gene matches: 3. This CDR3 comprises 13 residues. CDR3 coding DNA: TGTGCCAGCAGTCCCGGGACAGGCTATGGCTACACCTTC. Its protein product is CASSPGTGYGYTF.